What follows are 3 T cell receptor beta chains derived from one specimen sequenced in a study of blood T cell repertoires in COVID-19. TCRdb's table, derived via immunoSEQ multiplex PCR, lists solely in-frame clones and lacks some. The repertoire consists of 400,000 or so clones, with approximately 92% occurring once and the leading ten covering roughly 1.1%. Sample: PBMCs or T cells enriched from blood (not recorded which). These receptor sequences come from a man younger than 45 who had recovered from COVID-19.

CDR3 in DNA: TGTGCCAGCAGCCCCCGGACAGGGCCGAATCAGCCCCAGCATTTT. Amino acids: CASSPRTGPNQPQHF. The V and J genes are TRBV11-2 and TRBJ1-5, with 8 positions matching TRBD1. Germline V lookup: CDR1 SGHAT, CDR2 FQNNGV. Losses at the gene ends were 5 bases for V and 4 bases for J; bases not matched to a gene: 7. The CDR3 length is 15 residues.

The V gene is TRBV6-2 or TRBV6-3, the J gene TRBJ2-1, with D tentatively TRBD2 (6 bases). Germline V gene sequence: CDR1 MNHEY, CDR2 SVGEGT. Trimming shortened V by 5 bases and J by 6 bases, and 8 bases separated the two germline ends. The CDR3 length is 12 residues. The CDR3 DNA follows: TGTGCCAGCAGTGGGACTCCCAATGAGCAGTTCTTC. Amino acids: CASSGTPNEQFF.

The CDR3 protein is CASSLTSGDYNEQFF. The DNA for the CDR3 is TGCGCCAGCAGCTTAACTAGCGGAGATTACAATGAGCAGTTCTTC. The chain couples TRBV5-1 to TRBJ2-1; 8 nucleotides match TRBD2. CDR1 and CDR2 from the germline V gene are SGHRS and YFSETQ. Trimming cost V 2 bases and J 4 bases; bases outside gene matches: 5. This CDR3 is 15 amino acids long.